These 32 T cell receptor beta chains share one sample of origin, sequenced in a study of preoperative IRX-2 immunotherapy in early breast cancer. Only in-frame clones appear in the TCRdb table, and some are missing; sequencing was by immunoSEQ multiplex PCR. The data contain around 40,000 clones, about 95% of them singletons. The treatment denotes: preoperative locoregional IRX-2 cytokine immunotherapy. The source was tumor tissue, collected after IRX-2 immunotherapy. The receptors here all came from a human donor with breast cancer.

A remark on this clone: Compared with germline, one end of the junction differs, possibly owing to a read error. V and J are TRBV6-1 and TRBJ2-5; the D gene could be TRBD1 or TRBD2 (5 bases each). The germline V gene has CDR1 MNHNS and CDR2 SASEGT. The CDR3 has 15 amino acids. CDR3 sequence reads: CASGTLMRLQGTQYF. In DNA, the CDR3 is TGTGCCAGCGGGACCCTAATGCGGTTACAAGGGACCCAGTACTTC.

This clone was seen a single time. This chain uses TRBV4-1 with TRBJ1-3, with D unclear. Trimming removed 0 bases at V and 0 bases at J, with 9 bases between. This CDR3 contains 16 residues. CDR1 MGHRA and CDR2 YSYEKL come from the germline V gene. The CDR3 is CASSQDQASSGNTIYF. The CDR3 bases are TGCGCCAGCAGCCAAGATCAGGCCAGCTCTGGAAACACCATATATTTT.

The chain recombines TRBV30 with TRBJ2-3, with TRBD1 matching 7 bases. The CDR3 covers 13 residues. Germline-derived CDR1 and CDR2 are GTSNPN and SVGIG (reference sequence). J lost 5 bases, V lost 2 bases, and 4 bases had no gene match. CDR3 DNA sequence: TGTGCCTGGAGTAGGCAGGGGGTAGATACGCAGTATTTT. It specifies CAWSRQGVDTQYF.

The V call is TRBV6-6, the J call TRBJ1-1; maybe TRBD1 (6 bases). Germline values: CDR1 MNHNY, CDR2 SVGAGI (reference sequence). The CDR3 extends over 14 amino acids. Trimming left V 6 bases short and J 1 base short, with 12 bases between. The DNA of the CDR3 is TGTGCCAGCAGACAATCGGGACAGAACACTGAAGCTTTCTTT. It codes for CASRQSGQNTEAFF.

This sequence joins TRBV4-3 and TRBJ2-2; 12 bases align to TRBD2. The CDR3 sequence is 17 residues long. The junction had 5 bases not matched to a gene; V was cut back by 0 bases and J by 6 bases. Germline lookup yields CDR1 LGHNA and CDR2 YSLEER. DNA of the CDR3: TGCGCCAGCAGCCAAGATTCGCTAGCGGGAGGGGCCGGGGAGCTGTTTTTT. Its protein product is CASSQDSLAGGAGELFF.

Only one count was recorded for this clone. V usage is TRBV5-4 and J usage is TRBJ2-1; maybe TRBD2 (6 bases). This CDR3 has 15 amino acids. Germline assignment: CDR1 SGHNT and CDR2 YYREEE (reference sequence). V was cut by 2 bases and J by 6 bases, with 15 bases left in between. CDR3 DNA: TGTGCCAGCAGCTTTCTCTCCACGGGAGCCAATGAGCAGTTCTTC. Its translation is CASSFLSTGANEQFF.

V is TRBV18 and J is TRBJ2-7; the D gene could be TRBD1 or TRBD2 (6 bases each). Trimming stripped 5 bases from V and 0 bases from J, with 17 bases between. The CDR3 length is 16 residues. Looked up from germline, CDR1 is KGHSH and CDR2 is LQKENI. CDR3 nucleotide sequence: TGTGCCAGCTCAAGGAGGGCGGAGGACAGCTCCTACGAGCAGTACTTC. This gives the protein CASSRRAEDSSYEQYF.

As to this clone: Other nucleotide sequences in the sample specify the same CDR3. This sequence joins TRBV15 and TRBJ1-2; no firm D call. V shed 0 bases and J shed 3 bases, with 2 bases lying between them. This CDR3 has 12 residues. Germline CDR1 LNHNV, CDR2 YYDKDF (reference sequence). CDR3 coding DNA: TGTGCCACCAGCAGAGAAGACTATGGCTACACCTTC. As protein: CATSREDYGYTF.

The chain is built from TRBV5-6 and TRBJ2-7, with 10 positions matching TRBD2. CDR1 and CDR2 (germline): SGHDT, YYEEEE. Unmatched junction bases numbered 7, after V lost 1 base and J lost 3 bases. This CDR3 spans 16 amino acids. DNA for the CDR3: TGTGCCAGCAGCTTGCAAGCTAGCGGGGGATTCTACGAGCAGTACTTC. It is translated as CASSLQASGGFYEQYF.

V and J are TRBV2 and TRBJ2-2, with D unclear. Between the trimmed V and J ends, which lost 11 bases and 0 bases, there was a span of 13 bases. CDR1 SNHLY and CDR2 FYNNEI come from the germline V gene. There are 14 residues in the CDR3. The CDR3 spells CAGMRGANTGELFF. The CDR3 DNA follows: TGTGCCGGGATGAGAGGAGCGAACACCGGGGAGCTGTTTTTT.

The chain carries TRBV4-3 and TRBJ1-6; D not certain. The V end lost 0 bases, the J end lost 11 bases, and 8 bases lay between the germline ends. The CDR3 runs 13 residues. CDR1 is LGHNA and CDR2 is YSLEER in the germline V gene. CDR3 sequence: CASSQDLQPPLHF. The CDR3 DNA reads as TGCGCCAGCAGCCAAGATTTACAGCCACCCCTCCACTTT.

The rearrangement uses TRBV10-3 and TRBJ2-3; D gene unclear. The germline V and J ends were trimmed by 4 bases and 3 bases, with 11 bases remaining between them. CDR1 ENHRY and CDR2 SYGVKD come from the germline V gene. The length of the CDR3 is 14 residues. CDR3 bases: TGTGCCATCAGTGGATGGTGGCAGACAGATACGCAGTATTTT. Amino acid sequence: CAISGWWQTDTQYF.

CDR3 residues: CATSSFREPRETQYF. As DNA, the CDR3 is TGTGCCACCAGCAGCTTCAGGGAACCTCGGGAGACCCAGTACTTC. The V call is TRBV15, the J call TRBJ2-5, with D perhaps matching TRBD1 (5 bases). Germline assignment: CDR1 LNHNV and CDR2 YYDKDF (reference sequence). The CDR3 runs 15 residues. V was clipped by 3 bases and J by 5 bases, with 16 bases between them.

The chain joins TRBV10-3 to TRBJ2-5; 10 positions match TRBD1. Trimming took 7 bases from V and 5 from J; bases not matched to a gene: 7. Germline V gene sequence: CDR1 ENHRY, CDR2 SYGVKD. CDR3 length: 14 residues. This CDR3 reads CAINDRGPRETQYF. For the CDR3, the DNA is TGTGCCATCAATGACAGGGGGCCCAGGGAGACCCAGTACTTC.

The chain has TRBV23-1 and TRBJ2-7; weak D call: TRBD1 (6 bases). TRBV23-1 is recorded as an ORF, its role being uncertain. CDR3 size: 20 residues. The V end was cut by 3 bases, the J end by 3 bases, with 30 bases between. This CDR3 reads CASSHEGDRPAYYLRYEQYF. CDR3 DNA: TGCGCCAGCAGTCACGAAGGAGACAGGCCCGCTTACTACCTGCGCTACGAGCAGTACTTC.

V and J are TRBV4-1 and TRBJ2-1, with 7 nucleotides matching TRBD2. CDR1 MGHRA and CDR2 YSYEKL come from the germline V gene. The J segment lost 6 bases and the V segment lost 0 bases, leaving 8 bases of the junction unmatched. The CDR3 is 16 amino acids. CDR3: CASSQDLGLSLNEQFF. CDR3 in DNA: TGCGCCAGCAGCCAAGATTTGGGACTAAGTCTCAATGAGCAGTTCTTC.

Comment on this clone: At one of its ends the junction is not consistent with the germline gene, which may arise from a read error. This sequence joins TRBV28 and TRBJ1-2; D unresolved. The CDR3 has 11 residues. Germline CDR1 is MDHEN and CDR2 is SYDVKM. CDR3 nucleotides: TGTGCCAGCAGTTTCCCTGGGTCTGGGGTCTTC. Protein: CASSFPGSGVF.

The CDR3 spells CASSSYRGTSLHEQYF. Written as DNA, the CDR3 is TGTGCCAGCTCATCTTATCGAGGGACTAGTCTACACGAGCAGTACTTC. J is TRBJ2-7 and V is TRBV11-2; 8 nucleotides line up with TRBD2. Looked up from germline, CDR1 is SGHAT and CDR2 is FQNNGV. CDR3 length equals 16 residues. V trimming: 8 bases; J trimming: 5 bases; junction bases outside the gene matches: 17.

The chain employs TRBV19 and TRBJ1-2, with D possibly TRBD1 on 6 matching bases. With 11 bases removed from V and 3 bases from J, the gap between germline ends came to 22 bases. The V gene's germline CDR1 is LNHDA and CDR2 SQIVND (reference sequence). This CDR3 has 15 amino acids. In DNA form, the CDR3 reads TGTGCCCCAGCCCGAGGTCCAGGGGATGACTATGGCTACACCTTC. Translation gives CAPARGPGDDYGYTF. The variable domain in full, completed from reference TRBV19 and TRBJ1-2, reads DGGITQSPKYLFRKEGQNVTLSCEQNLNHDAMYWYRQDPGQGLRLIYYSQIVNDFQKGDIAEGYSVSREKKESFPLTVTSAQKNPTAFYLCAPARGPGDDYGYTFGSGTRLTVV.

V and J are TRBV7-2 and TRBJ2-5; D is unresolved. This CDR3 is built from 12 residues. Germline V gives CDR1 SGHTA, CDR2 FQGNSA. With 1 base removed from V and 6 bases from J, the gap between germline ends came to 6 bases. CDR3 nucleotides: TGTGCCAGCAGCTTAGTGTTGAAGACCCAGTACTTC. Residues: CASSLVLKTQYF.

CDR3 sequence (DNA): TGCGCCAGCAGCTTGGATGGGGGCGCGACAGATACGCAGTATTTT. Translating it yields CASSLDGGATDTQYF. The V call is TRBV5-1, the J call TRBJ2-3, with D perhaps matching TRBD1 (6 bases). Germline-derived CDR1 and CDR2 are SGHRS and YFSETQ. The V gene lost 0 bases and the J gene lost 3 bases, with 11 bases spanning the gap. The length of the CDR3 is 15 residues.

The table lists this clone with a count of one. The CDR3 DNA sequence: TGTGCCAGCAGTTTTGGGCGGGAGGGGATGGATGAGCAGTACTTC. It encodes CASSFGREGMDEQYF. The V and J genes are TRBV28 and TRBJ2-7, with 9 bases lining up with TRBD2. This CDR3 has 15 amino acids. J lost 7 bases, V lost 3 bases, and 10 bases had no gene match. Germline values: CDR1 MDHEN, CDR2 SYDVKM.

CDR3 nucleotides: TGTGCCAGCAGCACCGCTAGCGGGAGTAGCCAAGAGACCCAGTACTTC. Its translation is CASSTASGSSQETQYF. The chain is built from TRBV7-2 and TRBJ2-5; TRBD2 aligns across 10 bases. Per germline, CDR1 SGHTA and CDR2 FQGNSA. Losses at the gene ends were 5 bases for V and 1 base for J; bases not matched to a gene: 7. CDR3 length equals 16 residues.

The chain has TRBV4-1 and TRBJ1-2, with 9 bases aligning to TRBD1. The germline V gene has CDR1 MGHRA and CDR2 YSYEKL. Trimming removed 5 bases from V and 3 bases from J; junction bases left unmatched: 4. The CDR3 covers 14 residues. The DNA for the CDR3 is TGCGCCAGCAGCTACCGGGACAGGGACTATGGCTACACCTTC. It yields the protein CASSYRDRDYGYTF.

The chain joins TRBV6-6 to TRBJ1-2, with a tentative D call TRBD1 (6 bases). V lost 0 bases to trimming and J lost 7 bases, with 12 bases between them. The germline gives CDR1 MNHNY, CDR2 SVGAGI (reference sequence). This CDR3 has 14 residues. CDR3 region: CASSYSRGVGGYTF. Here the CDR3 DNA reads TGTGCCAGCAGTTACTCGAGGGGGGTGGGTGGCTACACCTTC.

The chain has TRBV6-1 and TRBJ1-2, with D maybe TRBD1 (5 bases). The CDR3 has 13 amino acids. From germline, CDR1 is MNHNS and CDR2 SASEGT. V lost 8 bases and J 4 bases, leaving 14 bases between the germline ends. CDR3 protein: CASLRGRAYGYTF. The CDR3 nucleotides read TGTGCCAGCCTGAGGGGACGGGCCTATGGCTACACCTTC.

The genes are TRBV6-5 and TRBJ1-2; no firm D call. The germline V gene encodes CDR1 MNHEY and CDR2 SVGAGI. The CDR3 is 15 amino acids. The ends were cut back, 0 bases at V and 4 bases at J, with 12 bases in the middle. The CDR3 nucleotides read TGTGCCAGCAGTTACTCGAAAGGGCGCGGCTATGGCTACACCTTC. Protein product: CASSYSKGRGYGYTF.

This chain uses TRBV27 with TRBJ2-7, with TRBD2 identical over 8 bases. Losses at the gene ends were 2 bases for V and 5 bases for J; bases not matched to a gene: 11. CDR1 MNHEY and CDR2 SMNVEV come from the germline V gene (reference sequence). This CDR3 comprises 16 residues. The chain's CDR3 is CASSLRLGLEVHEQYF. The CDR3 DNA sequence: TGTGCCAGCAGTTTAAGGTTGGGACTAGAGGTCCACGAGCAGTACTTC.

This chain connects TRBV25-1 to TRBJ2-1, with D tentatively TRBD1 (5 bases). CDR3 length equals 15 residues. Germline assignment: CDR1 MGHDK and CDR2 SYGVNS. The V end lost 1 base, the J end lost 9 bases, and 16 bases lay between the germline ends. CDR3 bases: TGTGCCAGCAGTGAATGGGGCAGCCCGCTTTCTGAGCAGTTCTTC. This encodes CASSEWGSPLSEQFF.

The chain employs TRBV27 and TRBJ2-1; TRBD1 is a possible D gene (6 bases). CDR1 and CDR2 from the germline V gene are MNHEY and SMNVEV (reference sequence). V gave up 8 bases and J gave up 0 bases, with 14 bases separating them. The CDR3 loop spans 15 amino acids. The CDR3 region has the DNA TGTGCCAGCTATAGTCAGGGGTTCTCCTACAATGAGCAGTTCTTC. Amino acids: CASYSQGFSYNEQFF.

The chain couples TRBV27 to TRBJ2-7, with 9 bases that match TRBD1. V dropped 5 bases and J dropped 5; count of bases not matched to a gene: 7. CDR3 length: 14 residues. Germline lookup yields CDR1 MNHEY and CDR2 SMNVEV (reference sequence). The CDR3: CASSRDRGTDEQYF. The CDR3 region has the DNA TGTGCCAGCAGTCGAGACAGGGGGACGGACGAGCAGTACTTC.

Note on this clone: Its ends do not fully match the called genes, so a read error is possible. V usage is TRBV7-9 and J usage is TRBJ2-1; no clear D. The CDR3 extends over 12 amino acids. Germline assignment: CDR1 SEHNR and CDR2 FQNEAQ (reference sequence). The CDR3 bases are TGTGTCAGCAGCTTCACTAACAATGAGCAGTTCTTC. Translated: CVSSFTNNEQFF.